A single sample is the source of the 18 T cell receptor beta chains below, sequenced in a study of shared clonotypes between healthy human individuals. TCRdb's copy holds only in-frame clones and misses some; the assay was immunoSEQ multiplex PCR. The data contain 2 million to 2.5 million clones, 85% to 95% of them singletons. Sequenced material: naive CD4+ T cells from PBMCs. Subset: CD45RA+ positively selected. The receptors stem from a man aged 18 to 29 in good health. Some clones in this sample may be carry-over from other donors' samples.

A remark on this clone: Relative to the germline gene, one junction end is altered; a read error may explain this. The chain carries TRBV28 and TRBJ2-7, with TRBD1 matching 10 bases. The germline CDR1 and CDR2 sequences are MDHEN and SYDVKM. The CDR3 consists of 12 residues. CDR3 DNA sequence: TGTGCCAGCAGTTTATTGGGGACAGGGGCCCACTTC. Amino acid sequence: CASSLLGTGAHF. Complete variable domain (other parts from reference TRBV28 and TRBJ2-7): DVKVTQSSRYLVKRTGEKVFLECVQDMDHENMFWYRQDPGLGLRLIYFSYDVKMKEKGDIPEGYSVSREKKERFSLILESASTNQTSMYLCASSLLGTGAHFGPGTRLTVT.

The rearrangement uses TRBV14 and TRBJ2-3; a possible D gene is TRBD2 (6 bases). The CDR3 covers 12 residues. The ends were cut back, 1 base at V and 9 bases at J, with 8 bases in the middle. CDR1 is SGHDN, CDR2 FVKESK, per germline. In DNA form, the CDR3 reads TGTGCCAGCAGCCAAGGGGCGGGAACGCAGTATTTT. It is translated as CASSQGAGTQYF.

This chain links TRBV4-1 with TRBJ2-1, with D uncertain. The ends were cut back, 0 bases at V and 0 bases at J, with 9 bases in the middle. CDR1 is MGHRA and CDR2 is YSYEKL in the germline V gene. This CDR3 contains 16 residues. CDR3 residues: CASSQDRSVSYNEQFF. As DNA, the CDR3 is TGCGCCAGCAGCCAAGATCGTTCGGTCTCCTACAATGAGCAGTTCTTC.

V and J are TRBV29-1 and TRBJ1-1; TRBD1 agrees at 7 bases. CDR1 SQVTM and CDR2 ANQGSEA come from the germline V gene. Trimming took 7 bases from V and 2 from J; bases not matched to a gene: 10. This CDR3 spans 14 amino acids. CDR3 bases: TGCAGCGCCTCAGGGGGGGTTTATAACACTGAAGCTTTCTTT. It is translated as CSASGGVYNTEAFF.

J is TRBJ1-5 and V is TRBV6-1; 9 bases fit TRBD1. The CDR3 sequence is 13 residues long. V lost 6 bases and J lost 5; bases outside the gene matches: 2. Germline loops: CDR1 MNHNS, CDR2 SASEGT. This CDR3 reads CASRRQGDQPQHF. CDR3 nucleotides: TGTGCCAGCAGAAGACAGGGGGATCAGCCCCAGCATTTT.

Regarding this clone: A junction boundary mismatches the germline segment, possibly from a read error. The chain has TRBV7-3 and TRBJ1-2, with D possibly matching TRBD1 (5 bases). The CDR3 is 16 residues long. Per the germline V gene, CDR1 is SGHTA and CDR2 is FQGTGA. The CDR3 DNA reads as TGTGCCAGCAGCCTAACACCTACCACAGGCAACTATGGCTACACCTTC. Amino acid sequence: CASSLTPTTGNYGYTF.

Notes on this clone: This CDR3 is also generated by other DNA sequences in the sample. J is TRBJ2-5 and V is TRBV2; perhaps TRBD2 as D (5 bases). V lost 8 bases and J 1 base, leaving 11 bases between the germline ends. The germline CDR1 and CDR2 sequences are SNHLY and FYNNEI. This CDR3 is built from 13 residues. In DNA, the CDR3 is TGTGCCAGCTCTACGGGGTCCCAAGAGACCCAGTACTTC. It specifies CASSTGSQETQYF.

V gene TRBV6-5 combines with J gene TRBJ1-2; the match to TRBD1 covers 8 bases. The CDR3 sequence is 14 residues long. With V trimmed by 2 bases and J by 8 bases, 7 bases remained unmatched. Per germline, CDR1 MNHEY and CDR2 SVGAGI. In DNA form, the CDR3 reads TGTGCCAGCAGTTACCGGACAGGGTCAGAGGGCTACACCTTC. It is translated as CASSYRTGSEGYTF.

The chain recombines TRBV5-1 with TRBJ2-5; 8 nucleotides align to TRBD2. Germline V gene lookup returns CDR1 SGHRS and CDR2 YFSETQ. Trimming cost V 4 bases and J 0 bases; bases outside gene matches: 11. The CDR3 is 17 amino acids. In DNA form, the CDR3 reads TGCGCCAGCAGCCCCCGAACTAGCGGAGCTTACCAAGAGACCCAGTACTTC. Amino acid sequence: CASSPRTSGAYQETQYF. Together with reference TRBV5-1 and TRBJ2-5, the CDR3 gives the full variable domain: KAGVTQTPRYLIKTRGQQVTLSCSPISGHRSVSWYQQTPGQGLQFLFEYFSETQRNKGNFPGRFSGRQFSNSRSEMNVSTLELGDSALYLCASSPRTSGAYQETQYFGPGTRLLVL.

The gene calls are TRBV27 and TRBJ1-5, with TRBD1 as a possible D gene (6 bases). Deletions cut 5 bases from V and 0 bases from J, with 14 bases between. CDR3 length equals 16 residues. The germline CDR1 and CDR2 sequences are MNHEY and SMNVEV (reference sequence). The CDR3 region has the DNA TGTGCCAGCAGTACAGGGACACCTTATAGCAATCAGCCCCAGCATTTT. Translation: CASSTGTPYSNQPQHF.

The rearrangement uses TRBV7-2 and TRBJ2-1; 12 bases line up with TRBD2. Trimming removed 4 bases from V and 0 bases from J; junction bases left unmatched: 1. CDR1 and CDR2 from the germline V gene are SGHTA and FQGNSA. CDR3 size: 16 residues. The DNA for the CDR3 is TGTGCCAGCAGCTCGACTAGCGGGAGCTCCTACAATGAGCAGTTCTTC. Its protein product is CASSSTSGSSYNEQFF.

The chain uses TRBV5-1 and TRBJ2-5, with D maybe TRBD1 (6 bases). The CDR3 length is 14 residues. CDR1 and CDR2 from the germline V gene are SGHRS and YFSETQ. Trimming took off 4 bases at V and 5 bases at J, with 15 bases between the two ends. The chain's CDR3 is CASSPDDRKETQYF. DNA for the CDR3: TGCGCCAGCAGCCCCGACGACAGGAAGGAGACCCAGTACTTC.

The chain recombines TRBV27 with TRBJ1-1; tentative D call: TRBD1 (6 bases). Trimming removed 7 bases at V and 0 bases at J, with 9 bases between. Germline lookup yields CDR1 MNHEY and CDR2 SMNVEV (reference sequence). There are 13 residues in the CDR3. This CDR3 reads CASTRTVNTEAFF. CDR3 nucleotide sequence: TGTGCCAGCACCCGGACAGTGAACACTGAAGCTTTCTTT.

The V call is TRBV28, the J call TRBJ1-2; D is unresolved. CDR1 MDHEN and CDR2 SYDVKM come from the germline V gene. The CDR3 has 18 residues. V lost 1 base, J lost 0 bases, and 18 bases lay in between. Written as DNA, the CDR3 is TGTGCCAGCAGTTTATTCGGGCAAAGGGCGCAGGCTAACTATGGCTACACCTTC. Its translation: CASSLFGQRAQANYGYTF.

This sequence joins TRBV10-1 and TRBJ2-2; 7 bases map to TRBD2. V dropped 4 bases and J dropped 1; count of bases not matched to a gene: 0. The CDR3 covers 14 residues. CDR1 is WNHNN and CDR2 is SYGVQD in the germline V gene (reference sequence). CDR3 bases: TGCGCCAGCAGTGGGACTAGGAACACCGGGGAGCTGTTTTTT. This gives the protein CASSGTRNTGELFF.

The rearrangement uses TRBV5-1 and TRBJ2-6; 7 bases agree with TRBD2. The CDR3 contains 18 residues. Germline-derived CDR1 and CDR2 are SGHRS and YFSETQ. V lost 2 bases, J lost 0 bases, and 8 bases stayed unmatched. CDR3 coding DNA: TGCGCCAGCAGCTTACCGCCTAGCGGATTCTCTGGGGCCAACGTCCTGACTTTC. As protein: CASSLPPSGFSGANVLTF.

V is TRBV4-3 and J is TRBJ2-7, with D possibly TRBD2 on 7 matching bases. The V gene's germline CDR1 is LGHNA and CDR2 YSLEER. The CDR3 contains 16 residues. The germline V and J ends were trimmed by 5 bases and 1 base, with 18 bases remaining between them. CDR3 sequence: CASSSSLGGQSYEQYF. The CDR3 coding sequence is TGCGCCAGCAGCTCAAGTCTCGGGGGGCAATCCTACGAGCAGTACTTC.

This sequence joins TRBV5-1 and TRBJ2-1, with 11 positions matching TRBD1. CDR1 and CDR2 (germline): SGHRS, YFSETQ. The CDR3 contains 15 residues. The V gene end was trimmed by 4 bases and the J gene end by 3 bases; junction bases not matched to a gene: 3. The DNA of the CDR3 is TGCGCCAGCAGCCCCGGGACAGGGGGCTACAATGAGCAGTTCTTC. Translation gives CASSPGTGGYNEQFF. Full variable domain (outside the CDR3, taken from reference TRBV5-1 and TRBJ2-1): KAGVTQTPRYLIKTRGQQVTLSCSPISGHRSVSWYQQTPGQGLQFLFEYFSETQRNKGNFPGRFSGRQFSNSRSEMNVSTLELGDSALYLCASSPGTGGYNEQFFGPGTRLTVL.